This T cell receptor (beta chain) was captured in a study of metastatic and nonmetastatic thyroid tumors. Study overall: Repertoires were compared across blood and tumor or nodule tissue from malignant and benign thyroid patients. Study outcomes and limitations: In blood and tumor, TCR beta diversity was reportedly significantly higher in malignant thyroid tumors than in benign nodules.

Original analysis: Built for papillary thyroid cancer, a distant-metastasis classifier drew on CDR3 differences across clinicopathological groups. TCRdb re-analyzed the PCR reads using MiXCR. Here the V and J calls rest on TCRdb's processing, not on the authors' analysis. Of 3,500 to 5,000 clones detected, about 32% appear once; the ten largest clones hold 38%. Germline-derived CDR1 and CDR2 are SGHAT and FQNNGV. The V gene lost 1 base and the J gene lost 8 bases, with 11 bases spanning the gap. The CDR3 length is 13 residues. Nobody among the patients had been given any treatment before thyroid surgery. Notes on this clone: What it binds is unknown.

Source material: adjacent normal tissue. This chain links TRBV11-2 with TRBJ1-1; D is uncertain. The origin of this receptor is a male donor with papillary thyroid cancer or a benign thyroid nodule (not recorded which). Some clones in this sample may be carry-over from other donors' samples. CDR3 protein: CASSLGGPQEAFF. CDR3 in DNA: TGTGCCAGCAGCTTAGGGGGTCCGCAGGAAGCTTTCTTT.